This TCR beta chain was recorded in a study of blood T cells in healthy people across ages. Next came a second PCR, run for about 7 to 12 cycles, which used a sample-barcoded 5' primer along with a J-beta primer mix. One entry per CDR3 protein results from TCRdb running MiXCR on the 5' RACE reads. The sample includes hundreds of thousands of distinct CDR3 sequences, roughly three fifths of them seen just once. V dropped 0 bases and J dropped 5 bases, with 13 bases sitting between them. The CDR3 is made up of 15 amino acids. The germline V gene encodes CDR1 LGHNA and CDR2 YSLEER. The sample was blood. The chain couples TRBV4-3 to TRBJ2-5; a weak D match, TRBD1 (5 bases). The receptor was isolated from a man between 40 and 49 years old in good health. The CDR3 here is CASSQDLPGWETQYF. As DNA, the CDR3 is TGCGCCAGCAGCCAAGATCTTCCAGGGTGGGAGACCCAGTACTTC.